A single sample gave rise to the 12 T cell receptor beta chains below, sequenced in a study of CD8+ T cells in alopecia areata. Extraction and reverse transcription of RNA yielded cDNA as the sequencing template. Sequencing used immunoSEQ multiplex PCR; TCRdb keeps in-frame clones, though not all of them. The sample consists of some 180,000 clones, about 53% of them appearing once. Treatment noted: oral pan-JAK inhibitor, 5-10 mg twice daily. Sequencing used CD8+ T cells sorted from blood, obtained at week 24, from a patient treated with tofacitinib. These receptors were collected from a human donor with alopecia areata.

V gene TRBV30 combines with J gene TRBJ2-1; the match to TRBD2 covers 10 bases. Germline CDR1 GTSNPN, CDR2 SVGIG (reference sequence). The CDR3 length is 13 residues. V was clipped by 5 bases and J by 6 bases; unmatched bases: 4. The CDR3 DNA reads as TGTGCCTGGGAGCGGGGGGGCCGCAATGAGCAGTTCTTC. Translation: CAWERGGRNEQFF.

The chain employs TRBV11-2 and TRBJ2-2; no clear D. CDR1 is SGHAT and CDR2 is FQNNGV in the germline V gene. This CDR3 is 13 amino acids long. V lost 5 bases and J lost 2, with 6 bases in between. CDR3 DNA sequence: TGTGCCAGCAGCGCAGACAACACCGGGGAGCTGTTTTTT. Its protein is CASSADNTGELFF.

This clone was recorded a few times. The gene calls are TRBV7-6 and TRBJ1-1; D remains ambiguous. Germline CDR1 is SGHVS and CDR2 is FNYEAQ. This CDR3 contains 14 residues. V lost 2 bases to trimming and J lost 3 bases, with 10 bases between them. CDR3 sequence: CASSLRPDYTEAFF. The CDR3 DNA follows: TGTGCCAGCAGCTTAAGACCGGACTACACTGAAGCTTTCTTT.

This chain uses TRBV4-1 with TRBJ1-6; no clear D. The CDR3 covers 13 residues. Germline-derived CDR1 and CDR2 are MGHRA and YSYEKL. V lost 0 bases to trimming and J lost 10 bases, with 7 bases between them. The CDR3, as DNA: TGCGCCAGCAGCCAAGATAACGGCTCACCCCTCCACTTT. It translates to CASSQDNGSPLHF.

This chain joins TRBV27 and TRBJ1-2; D remains unclear. Germline CDR1 and CDR2: MNHEY and SMNVEV (reference sequence). CDR3 length: 13 amino acids. V gave up 5 bases and J gave up 7 bases, with 14 bases separating them. The CDR3 sequence is CASSPLGFPGYTF. The CDR3 region has the DNA TGTGCCAGCAGTCCTCTAGGGTTTCCTGGCTACACCTTC.

This chain uses TRBV10-3 with TRBJ1-1; 9 bases align to TRBD1. This CDR3 region has 13 residues. Looked up from germline, CDR1 is ENHRY and CDR2 is SYGVKD. With V trimmed by 8 bases and J by 3 bases, 4 bases remained unmatched. CDR3 region: CAISDRGDTEAFF. CDR3 coding DNA: TGTGCCATCTCGGACAGGGGAGACACTGAAGCTTTCTTT.

The sample holds a few counts of this clone. The V and J genes are TRBV29-1 and TRBJ2-7; 9 bases agree with TRBD1. Trimming removed 7 bases from V and 3 bases from J; junction bases left unmatched: 10. Germline loops: CDR1 SQVTM, CDR2 ANQGSEA. The CDR3 length is 14 residues. CDR3 residues: CSARTGTGYYEQYF. The CDR3 nucleotides read TGCAGCGCCCGTACCGGGACAGGGTACTACGAGCAGTACTTC.

The V call is TRBV27, the J call TRBJ2-1, with a tentative D call TRBD2 (5 bases). CDR3 length equals 16 residues. Looked up from germline, CDR1 is MNHEY and CDR2 is SMNVEV (reference sequence). The V and J ends lost 2 bases and 0 bases respectively, with 11 bases between them. The CDR3 region is CASSLGLPSSYNEQFF. In DNA, the CDR3 is TGTGCCAGCAGTTTAGGACTCCCCTCCTCCTACAATGAGCAGTTCTTC.

The chain couples TRBV5-1 to TRBJ2-3, with TRBD1 matching 7 bases. This CDR3 is built from 19 residues. V shed 0 bases and J 0 bases; nucleotides not matched to a gene: 13. In germline, CDR1 is SGHRS, CDR2 YFSETQ. Here the CDR3 DNA reads TGCGCCAGCAGCTTGGCGGACAGGATAAAGCCAACTAGCACAGATACGCAGTATTTT. Translation: CASSLADRIKPTSTDTQYF.

This clone was recorded a few times. The chain joins TRBV2 to TRBJ1-1; 9 bases map to TRBD1. The CDR3 is 17 amino acids. Trimming cost V 1 base and J 7 bases; bases outside gene matches: 13. CDR1 is SNHLY, CDR2 FYNNEI, per germline. The CDR3 spells CASSEGSLTGGVYEAFF. CDR3 coding DNA: TGTGCCAGCAGTGAAGGGTCTTTGACAGGGGGAGTCTATGAAGCTTTCTTT.

The gene calls are TRBV6-5 and TRBJ1-1, with D perhaps TRBD1 (5 bases). The CDR3 runs to 16 residues. Between the trimmed V and J ends, which lost 0 bases and 5 bases, there was a span of 16 bases. Germline CDR1 and CDR2: MNHEY and SVGAGI. CDR3 coding DNA: TGTGCCAGCAGTTACTCAGGACATTCCCTGAGGACTGAAGCTTTCTTT. This translates into CASSYSGHSLRTEAFF.

Note on this clone: Other DNA sequences of this sample code for an identical CDR3. The chain recombines TRBV5-6 with TRBJ1-5; a weak D match, TRBD1 (6 bases). The germline gives CDR1 SGHDT, CDR2 YYEEEE. V lost 4 bases and J lost 4, with 6 bases in between. The CDR3 runs 12 residues. In DNA form, the CDR3 reads TGTGCCAGCAGCCAGGGGAATCAGCCCCAGCATTTT. The encoded protein is CASSQGNQPQHF.